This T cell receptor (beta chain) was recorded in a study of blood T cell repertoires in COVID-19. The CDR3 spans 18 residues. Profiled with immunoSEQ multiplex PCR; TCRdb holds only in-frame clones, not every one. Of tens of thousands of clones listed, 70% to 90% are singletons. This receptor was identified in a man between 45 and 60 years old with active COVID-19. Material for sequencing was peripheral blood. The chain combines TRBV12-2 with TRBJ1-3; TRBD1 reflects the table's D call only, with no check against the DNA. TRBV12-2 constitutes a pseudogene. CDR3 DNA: TGTGCAAGTCGCTTAGCTTCCCGGACAGGGGGCGATGGAAACACCATATATTTT. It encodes CASRLASRTGGDGNTIYF.